This T cell receptor (beta chain) was sequenced in a study of cytomegalovirus exposure and HLA in healthy donors. This clone was seen a handful of times. Its antigen is unknown. The sample holds other DNA sequences that translate to the same CDR3. Trimming removed 0 bases at V and 4 bases at J, with 18 bases between. Germline CDR1 is LGHNA and CDR2 is YSLEER. This CDR3 region has 17 residues. PCR amplification relied on 60 Vbeta primers (plus 13 Jbeta primers). Clones were sequenced by immunoSEQ multiplex PCR, and TCRdb holds only the in-frame ones, with some missing. The data hold approximately 110,000 clones, with 70% to 85% observed a single time. The study's findings and limits: Presence/absence results assume similar sequencing depth per donor, which may not hold.

Sequenced material: PBMCs. The origin of this receptor is a woman aged 40 to 50 in good health and CMV-seropositive. The chain recombines TRBV4-3 with TRBJ1-2, with D maybe TRBD1 (6 bases). The CDR3 spells CASSQDSGGAQLYGYTF. The CDR3 DNA follows: TGCGCCAGCAGCCAAGATTCCGGGGGGGCTCAGCTCTATGGCTACACCTTC.